What follows are 23 T cell receptor beta chains derived from one specimen sequenced in a study of regulatory T cells in long-lasting Graves disease. The time point: newly diagnosed GD, antithyroid drugs for less than 3 months. From PBMCs, RNA was extracted and then used to make the TCR library. Construction of the TCR beta libraries employed iRepertoire HTBI primers in conjunction with Arm-PCR of CDR3 regions. TCRdb reprocessed the multiplex PCR reads with MiXCR, giving one entry per CDR3 protein. The sample carries under 250,000 distinct CDR3 sequences, around 20% recorded once. The starting material was peripheral blood mononuclear cells (PBMCs), obtained at new diagnosis, from a patient treated with antithyroid drugs. Every receptor here comes from a female donor with Graves disease.

The chain couples TRBV11-2 to TRBJ1-6; D might be TRBD1 (5 bases). V lost 5 bases to trimming and J lost 10 bases, with 15 bases between them. This CDR3 contains 14 residues. CDR1 and CDR2 from the germline V gene are SGHAT and FQNNGV. CDR3 bases: TGTGCCAGCAGCCAAACGGGGCCGGCATCACCCCTCCACTTT. This sequence encodes CASSQTGPASPLHF.

This clonotype occurred a few times. The chain carries TRBV28 and TRBJ1-2, with 8 bases fitting TRBD1. Losses at the gene ends were 2 bases for V and 3 bases for J; bases not matched to a gene: 2. Germline assignment: CDR1 MDHEN and CDR2 SYDVKM. The CDR3 has 14 amino acids. The chain's CDR3 is CASSLAGGDYGYTF. DNA for the CDR3: TGTGCCAGCAGTTTAGCAGGGGGCGACTATGGCTACACCTTC.

The chain uses TRBV11-3 and TRBJ2-6; the D is unclear. The germline V and J ends were trimmed by 5 bases and 0 bases, with 11 bases remaining between them. The CDR3 has 16 residues. Germline-derived CDR1 and CDR2 are SGHNT and YENEEA. CDR3 in DNA: TGTGCCAGCAGCCCCCGGACGGTCTCTGGGGCCAACGTCCTGACTTTC. This encodes CASSPRTVSGANVLTF.

A remark on this clonotype: Given a much more abundant clone one base away, this may be a read error. The rearrangement uses TRBV7-9 and TRBJ2-1; 11 bases match TRBD2. J was trimmed by 5 bases and V by 6 bases; bases with no gene match: 3. The CDR3 has 14 residues. CDR1 and CDR2 from the germline V gene are SEHNR and FQNEAQ (reference sequence). The CDR3 nucleotides read TGTGCCAGCAGACCGACTAGCGGGGACAATGAGCAGTTCTTC. Its translation: CASRPTSGDNEQFF.

In this sample, this clonotype turned up many times. The rearrangement uses TRBV10-3 and TRBJ1-2, with D tentatively TRBD1 (6 bases). V shed 1 base and J shed 6 bases, with 12 bases lying between them. Per the germline V gene, CDR1 is ENHRY and CDR2 is SYGVKD. The CDR3 sequence is 14 residues long. The CDR3: CAISEWDTKDGYTF. CDR3 nucleotide sequence: TGTGCCATCAGTGAGTGGGACACTAAAGATGGCTACACCTTC.

This clonotype was picked up many times. The chain employs TRBV6-1 and TRBJ1-6, with TRBD1 matching over 9 bases. The trim removed 6 bases at V and 9 bases at J, leaving 6 bases unmatched. CDR1 MNHNS and CDR2 SASEGT come from the germline V gene. This CDR3 has 14 residues. CDR3 sequence reads: CASRGTGYGSPLHF. The CDR3 nucleotides read TGTGCCAGCAGGGGGACAGGGTATGGTTCACCCCTCCACTTT.

This clonotype was picked up many times. This chain links TRBV5-1 with TRBJ2-1, with TRBD2 matching 12 bases. The CDR3 has 19 amino acids. With V trimmed by 1 base and J by 3 bases, 11 bases remained unmatched. Germline V gene sequence: CDR1 SGHRS, CDR2 YFSETQ. The chain's CDR3 is CASSLRRLAGDRFYNEQFF. As DNA, the CDR3 is TGCGCCAGCAGCTTGAGGAGACTAGCGGGAGATAGGTTCTACAATGAGCAGTTCTTC.

Note on this clonotype: The DNA is left out, because the CDR3 cannot be placed on it with certainty; the CDR3 is given as TCRdb lists it. The gene calls are TRBV7-2 and TRBJ1-2; TRBD1 is the table's D call, not checked against the DNA. The CDR3 adds up to 23 amino acids, both ends counted. Germline assignment: CDR1 SGHTA and CDR2 FQGNSA. CDR3 residues: CANPTAFYLCASSASGTAYGYTF.

This clonotype has a count of ten or more. The rearrangement uses TRBV11-3 and TRBJ2-1, with 9 bases identical to TRBD2. The germline CDR1 and CDR2 sequences are SGHNT and YENEEA. The CDR3 has 15 residues. V gave up 3 bases and J gave up 5 bases; unmatched junction bases: 5. The CDR3 region has the DNA TGTGCCAGCAGCTTGGGCGGGGGGGATAACAATGAGCAGTTCTTC. Protein: CASSLGGGDNNEQFF.

This sequence joins TRBV20-1 and TRBJ1-1; D remains ambiguous. V dropped 1 base and J dropped 6 bases, with 15 bases sitting between them. CDR1 is DFQATT and CDR2 is SNEGSKA in the germline V gene (reference sequence). This CDR3 has 14 residues. CDR3 in amino acids: CSARGQADDAEAFF. DNA of the CDR3: TGCAGTGCTAGAGGGCAGGCGGATGACGCTGAAGCTTTCTTT.

This clonotype was counted at least ten times. The genes are TRBV12-3 or TRBV12-4 and TRBJ2-3, with D perhaps assigned TRBD1 or TRBD2 (5 bases each). The CDR3 loop spans 14 amino acids. The V and J ends lost 0 bases and 15 bases respectively, with 19 bases between them. The CDR3: CASSLATPGTQLYF. In DNA, the CDR3 is TGTGCCAGCAGTTTAGCGACTCCTGGGACCCAGCTCTATTTT.

In this sample, this clonotype turned up many times. The chain is built from TRBV5-6 and TRBJ2-1, with D uncertain. The CDR3 length is 14 residues. Germline CDR1 and CDR2: SGHDT and YYEEEE. V gave up 3 bases and J gave up 6 bases, with 13 bases separating them. This chain's CDR3 is CASSSTKSTNEQFF. The CDR3 region has the DNA TGTGCCAGCAGCTCGACGAAAAGTACCAATGAGCAGTTCTTC.

This clonotype has ten or more counts. The chain recombines TRBV5-1 with TRBJ2-1, with 7 bases that match TRBD1. The CDR3 totals 14 residues. Per germline, CDR1 SGHRS and CDR2 YFSETQ. The ends lost 6 bases at V and 8 bases at J; junction bases unmatched: 11. The CDR3 nucleotides read TGCGCCAGCACTTCAGTTGAGGGGGCCGATGAGCAGTTCTTC. This codes for CASTSVEGADEQFF.

At least ten counts were recorded for this clonotype. The chain combines TRBV20-1 with TRBJ2-5; 8 bases line up with TRBD1. The CDR3 is 16 residues long. CDR1 and CDR2 (germline): DFQATT, SNEGSKA (reference sequence). Trimming at V came to 1 base and at J to 5 bases, leaving 12 bases not matched to a gene. The CDR3 DNA sequence: TGCAGTGCTAGAGCAATCACAGGGGGAGGTACGGAGACCCAGTACTTC. Encoded protein: CSARAITGGGTETQYF.

Regarding this clonotype: A far bigger clonotype differs at one base, so this is likely a read error. The chain recombines TRBV7-9 with TRBJ2-7; the D gene could be TRBD1 or TRBD2 (6 bases each). Germline CDR1 SEHNR, CDR2 FQNEAQ (reference sequence). The CDR3 is 15 residues long. CDR3 coding DNA: TGTGCCAGCAGAGCTAGGGGGGCTAGCTCCTACGGGCAGTACTTC. This gives the protein CASRARGASSYGQYF. Filled out from reference TRBV7-9 and TRBJ2-7, the complete variable domain reads DTGVSQNPRHKITKRGQNVTFRCDPISEHNRLYWYRQTLGQGPEFLTYFQNEAQLEKSRLLSDRFSAERPKGSFSTLEIQRTEQGDSAMYLCASRARGASSYGQYFGPGTRLTVT.

A few counts support this clonotype. A read error is possible here, since a much larger clone lies one base away. The chain joins TRBV6-2 or TRBV6-3 to TRBJ1-2, with 7 bases lining up with TRBD1. There are 13 residues in the CDR3. The germline CDR1 and CDR2 sequences are MNHEY and SVGEGT. The CDR3 loop is CASSGTDLYGHTF. Written as DNA, the CDR3 is TGTGCCAGCAGCGGGACAGACCTTTATGGCCACACCTTC.

This clonotype was observed at least ten times. The V and J genes are TRBV7-6 and TRBJ2-7; D is possibly TRBD1 (5 bases). Germline V gene data show CDR1 as SGHVS and CDR2 as FNYEAQ. The CDR3 has 14 residues. CDR3 sequence: CAVNRPGSPYEQYF. The CDR3 bases are TGTGCTGTAAATCGGCCAGGGTCACCCTACGAGCAGTACTTC.

This clonotype was counted many times. The chain has TRBV5-1 and TRBJ1-6; 9 nucleotides line up with TRBD1. The CDR3 spans 13 residues. The J segment lost 8 bases and the V segment lost 6 bases, leaving 3 bases of the junction unmatched. The germline V gene encodes CDR1 SGHRS and CDR2 YFSETQ. CDR3 loop: CASNRDRDSPLHF. DNA of the CDR3: TGCGCCAGCAACCGGGACAGGGATTCACCCCTCCACTTT. Drawing the rest from reference TRBV5-1 and TRBJ1-6, the complete variable domain is KAGVTQTPRYLIKTRGQQVTLSCSPISGHRSVSWYQQTPGQGLQFLFEYFSETQRNKGNFPGRFSGRQFSNSRSEMNVSTLELGDSALYLCASNRDRDSPLHFGNGTRLTVT.

This clonotype was picked up many times. This rearrangement joins TRBV6-2 or TRBV6-3 to TRBJ1-2, with 7 positions matching TRBD1. CDR1 is MNHEY and CDR2 is SVGEGT in the germline V gene. V lost 2 bases and J lost 12; bases outside the gene matches: 15. The CDR3 totals 15 residues. The CDR3 DNA follows: TGTGCCAGCAGTTACCCTCGCCCAAACGACAGGGAGCACACCTTC. Amino acids: CASSYPRPNDREHTF.

This clonotype appeared a few times. A much larger clone lies a single base off, so this may be a read error. J is TRBJ2-1 and V is TRBV2; TRBD1 aligns across 11 bases. The J call may be faulty, since TRBJ2-5 better matches the DNA end. The length of the CDR3 is 16 residues. Germline V lookup: CDR1 SNHLY, CDR2 FYNNEI. The CDR3 sequence is CTSRKGQGALQETQYF. Written as DNA, the CDR3 is TGTACCAGCAGAAAAGGACAGGGGGCGCTACAGGAGACCCAGTACTTC.

This clonotype has a count of ten or more. The chain carries TRBV11-3 and TRBJ1-1; maybe TRBD1 (5 bases). CDR1 and CDR2 (germline): SGHNT, YENEEA. The CDR3 has 16 amino acids. With 1 base removed from V and 1 base from J, the gap between germline ends came to 13 bases. The CDR3 protein is CASSLGQGGANTEAFF. In nucleotides, the CDR3 is TGTGCCAGCAGCTTAGGGCAGGGCGGTGCGAACACTGAAGCTTTCTTT.

This clonotype appeared many times. V is TRBV7-2 and J is TRBJ1-1; D is uncertain. This CDR3 has 13 residues. The V gene lost 2 bases and the J gene lost 6 bases, with 10 bases spanning the gap. In germline, CDR1 is SGHTA, CDR2 FQGNSA. The CDR3 here is CASSLWGGPEAFF. The CDR3, as DNA: TGTGCCAGCAGCTTATGGGGTGGCCCTGAAGCTTTCTTT.

This clonotype was seen repeatedly, ten times or more. This chain links TRBV19 with TRBJ2-7; D might be TRBD1 or TRBD2, each matching 5 bases. The germline V and J ends were trimmed by 4 bases and 4 bases, with 20 bases remaining between them. The CDR3 is 16 residues long. Germline-derived CDR1 and CDR2 are LNHDA and SQIVND (reference sequence). The CDR3 region is CASSTVTGSGWYEQYF. Here the CDR3 DNA reads TGTGCCAGTAGTACTGTCACAGGTTCGGGATGGTACGAGCAGTACTTC.